Listed below are T cell receptor beta chains from one sample, sequenced in a study of blood T cell repertoires in COVID-19. The method was immunoSEQ multiplex PCR; TCRdb's version includes in-frame clones alone and lacks a portion of them. The table records fewer than 30,000 clones, around 91% of them present only once. The sample taken for sequencing was peripheral blood. The receptors here all came from a man between 60 and 70 years old with acute or convalescent COVID-19. Each CDR3 is given with its conserved first and last residue. D genes are given only for firm matches. Size is omitted from some rows. Given values are once, few, many or a class for expanded clones.

d_gene: NA
v_gene: TRBV12-3/TRBV12-4
abundance: NA
j_gene: TRBJ1-1
CDR3aa: CASRKQGNTEAFF
CDR3nt: TGTGCCAGCAGGAAACAGGGGAACACTGAAGCTTTCTTT

d_gene: TRBD1
v_gene: TRBV5-8
abundance: NA
j_gene: TRBJ1-1
CDR3aa: CASSRGTGGFNTEAFF
CDR3nt: TGTGCCAGCAGCCGAGGGACAGGGGGGTTTAACACTGAAGCTTTCTTT

d_gene: NA
v_gene: TRBV20-1
abundance: NA
j_gene: TRBJ2-1
CDR3aa: CSAYSAAQFF
CDR3nt: TGCAGTGCTTATAGCGCTGCGCAGTTCTTC

d_gene: NA
v_gene: TRBV7-8
abundance: NA
j_gene: TRBJ2-3
CDR3aa: CASSETTLSTDTQYF
CDR3nt: TGTGCCAGCAGCGAGACAACTCTTAGCACAGATACGCAGTATTTT

d_gene: NA
v_gene: TRBV7-9
abundance: NA
j_gene: TRBJ1-2
CDR3aa: CASSLAGEDTF
CDR3nt: TGTGCCAGCAGCTTAGCCGGGGAGGACACCTTC

d_gene: NA
v_gene: TRBV10-3
abundance: NA
j_gene: TRBJ2-2
CDR3aa: CAISESEGDSSLGELFF
CDR3nt: TGTGCCATCAGTGAGTCCGAGGGGGATTCCTCTTTGGGGGAGCTGTTTTTT

d_gene: NA
v_gene: TRBV20-1
abundance: NA
j_gene: TRBJ1-4
CDR3aa: CSYPGNEKLFF
CDR3nt: TGCAGTTACCCCGGTAATGAAAAACTGTTTTTT

d_gene: TRBD1
v_gene: TRBV27
abundance: NA
j_gene: TRBJ1-1
CDR3aa: CASNRQGMNTEAFF
CDR3nt: TGTGCCAGCAATAGACAGGGAATGAACACTGAAGCTTTCTTT

d_gene: NA
v_gene: TRBV7-2
abundance: NA
j_gene: TRBJ1-1
CDR3aa: CASSLALGNTEAFF
CDR3nt: TGTGCCAGCAGCCTGGCCCTAGGAAACACTGAAGCTTTCTTT

d_gene: TRBD1
v_gene: TRBV10-1
abundance: NA
j_gene: TRBJ1-2
CDR3aa: CASSENPTGIGYTF
CDR3nt: TGCGCCAGCAGTGAGAACCCGACAGGGATTGGCTACACCTTC

d_gene: NA
v_gene: TRBV6-4
abundance: NA
j_gene: TRBJ1-2
CDR3aa: CASSDAPGLNYGYTF
CDR3nt: TGTGCCAGCAGTGACGCTCCAGGGCTGAACTATGGCTACACCTTC

d_gene: NA
v_gene: TRBV15
abundance: few
j_gene: TRBJ2-2
CDR3aa: CATSSHRTGSGELFF
CDR3nt: TGTGCCACCAGCAGCCACCGGACTGGTAGCGGGGAGCTGTTTTTT

d_gene: NA
v_gene: TRBV6-5
abundance: NA
j_gene: TRBJ1-3
CDR3aa: CASSLTTGSGNTIYF
CDR3nt: TGTGCCAGCAGTCTAACGACAGGCTCTGGAAACACCATATATTTT

d_gene: TRBD2
v_gene: TRBV6-1
abundance: NA
j_gene: TRBJ2-7
CDR3aa: CASSELLAGYEQYF
CDR3nt: TGTGCCAGCAGTGAACTACTAGCGGGTTACGAGCAGTACTTC

d_gene: TRBD1
v_gene: TRBV27
abundance: NA
j_gene: TRBJ2-7
CDR3aa: CASSPTALGQGVLRYEQYF
CDR3nt: TGTGCCAGCAGTCCGACCGCTTTGGGACAGGGGGTCCTCCGATACGAGCAGTACTTC

d_gene: TRBD1
v_gene: TRBV11-2
abundance: NA
j_gene: TRBJ1-1
CDR3aa: CASSPRTGWNTEAFF
CDR3nt: TGTGCCAGCAGCCCTCGGACAGGGTGGAACACTGAAGCTTTCTTT

d_gene: NA
v_gene: TRBV5-4
abundance: NA
j_gene: TRBJ1-2
CDR3aa: CASSWPGVDYGYTF
CDR3nt: TGTGCCAGCAGCTGGCCCGGGGTAGACTATGGCTACACCTTC

d_gene: TRBD1
v_gene: TRBV24-1
abundance: NA
j_gene: TRBJ2-1
CDR3aa: CATSDLGQGYNEQFF
CDR3nt: TGTGCCACCAGTGATTTGGGACAGGGCTACAATGAGCAGTTCTTC

d_gene: NA
v_gene: TRBV19
abundance: NA
j_gene: TRBJ1-1
CDR3aa: CASSPGLRNTEAFF
CDR3nt: TGTGCCAGTAGTCCGGGACTCCGGAACACTGAAGCTTTCTTT

d_gene: NA
v_gene: TRBV4-2
abundance: NA
j_gene: TRBJ1-6
CDR3aa: CASSQDPGNNSPLHF
CDR3nt: TGTGCCAGCAGCCAAGATCCAGGAAATAATTCACCCCTCCACTTT

d_gene: TRBD1
v_gene: TRBV5-8
abundance: NA
j_gene: TRBJ1-5
CDR3aa: CASSLSPGQGRGRDQPQHF
CDR3nt: TGTGCCAGCAGCTTGAGCCCTGGACAGGGAAGGGGTAGGGATCAGCCCCAGCATTTT

d_gene: NA
v_gene: TRBV7-2
abundance: NA
j_gene: TRBJ2-2
CDR3aa: CASSLAEVPGELFF
CDR3nt: TGTGCCAGCAGCTTAGCCGAGGTCCCCGGGGAGCTGTTTTTT

d_gene: TRBD1
v_gene: TRBV5-1
abundance: NA
j_gene: TRBJ1-4
CDR3aa: CASRLQGLATNEKLFF
CDR3nt: TGCGCCAGCAGACTACAGGGGTTAGCAACTAATGAAAAACTGTTTTTT

d_gene: TRBD1
v_gene: TRBV5-4
abundance: NA
j_gene: TRBJ1-3
CDR3aa: CASSPEDRGGNTIYF
CDR3nt: TGTGCCAGCAGCCCGGAGGACAGGGGAGGAAACACCATATATTTT

d_gene: NA
v_gene: TRBV5-5
abundance: NA
j_gene: TRBJ2-1
CDR3aa: CASSHRDLISYNEQFF
CDR3nt: TGTGCCAGCAGCCATCGGGACTTGATCTCCTACAATGAGCAGTTCTTC

d_gene: TRBD1
v_gene: TRBV27
abundance: NA
j_gene: TRBJ1-6
CDR3aa: CASSAQTGTYNSPLHF
CDR3nt: TGTGCCAGCAGTGCTCAGACAGGGACCTATAATTCACCCCTCCACTTT

d_gene: TRBD2
v_gene: TRBV2
abundance: few
j_gene: TRBJ2-7
CDR3aa: CASSKVASGRREQYF
CDR3nt: TGTGCCAGCAGCAAGGTCGCTAGCGGGAGGCGTGAGCAGTACTTC

d_gene: NA
v_gene: TRBV30
abundance: NA
j_gene: TRBJ1-4
CDR3aa: CAWSPQTGRNEKLFF
CDR3nt: TGTGCCTGGAGTCCCCAGACAGGTAGAAATGAAAAACTGTTTTTT

d_gene: TRBD1
v_gene: TRBV6-5
abundance: NA
j_gene: TRBJ1-2
CDR3aa: CASSYDRGSGYTF
CDR3nt: TGTGCCAGCAGTTACGACAGGGGCTCGGGCTACACCTTC

d_gene: TRBD1
v_gene: TRBV11-3
abundance: NA
j_gene: TRBJ2-2
CDR3aa: CASSRQGTPGELFF
CDR3nt: TGTGCCAGCAGCCGACAGGGGACACCCGGGGAGCTGTTTTTT

d_gene: TRBD2
v_gene: TRBV5-4
abundance: once
j_gene: TRBJ2-2
CDR3aa: CASSPGLAGVGELFF
CDR3nt: TGTGCCAGCAGCCCGGGACTAGCGGGGGTTGGGGAGCTGTTTTTT

d_gene: NA
v_gene: TRBV28
abundance: NA
j_gene: TRBJ1-5
CDR3aa: CASSLEGKGTYQPQHF
CDR3nt: TGTGCCAGCAGTTTGGAGGGGAAAGGGACCTATCAGCCCCAGCATTTT

d_gene: TRBD1
v_gene: TRBV27
abundance: NA
j_gene: TRBJ2-3
CDR3aa: CASSLGTGGADTQYF
CDR3nt: TGTGCCAGCAGTCTCGGGACAGGGGGCGCAGATACGCAGTATTTT

d_gene: NA
v_gene: TRBV6-5
abundance: NA
j_gene: TRBJ2-3
CDR3aa: CASRRDFTDTQYF
CDR3nt: TGTGCCAGCCGCCGGGACTTTACAGATACGCAGTATTTT

d_gene: TRBD1
v_gene: TRBV5-6
abundance: NA
j_gene: TRBJ2-7
CDR3aa: CASSYRDRVFAREQYF
CDR3nt: TGTGCCAGCAGCTACCGGGACAGGGTCTTCGCAAGGGAGCAGTACTTC

d_gene: NA
v_gene: TRBV14
abundance: once
j_gene: TRBJ2-7
CDR3aa: CASSQVYQTPQYF
CDR3nt: TGTGCCAGCAGCCAAGTATACCAGACACCGCAGTACTTC

d_gene: NA
v_gene: TRBV5-1
abundance: NA
j_gene: TRBJ2-2
CDR3aa: CASSQNTGELFF
CDR3nt: TGCGCCAGCAGCCAGAACACCGGGGAGCTGTTTTTT

d_gene: NA
v_gene: TRBV10-3
abundance: NA
j_gene: TRBJ2-1
CDR3aa: CAISGLADEQFF
CDR3nt: TGTGCCATCAGTGGACTGGCGGATGAGCAGTTCTTC

d_gene: NA
v_gene: TRBV5-5
abundance: NA
j_gene: TRBJ2-5
CDR3aa: CASSLWGRETQYF
CDR3nt: TGTGCCAGCAGCTTGTGGGGGCGAGAGACCCAGTACTTC

d_gene: NA
v_gene: TRBV3-1/TRBV3-2
abundance: NA
j_gene: TRBJ1-4
CDR3aa: CASSVILNEKLFF
CDR3nt: TGTGCCAGCAGCGTTATCCTCAATGAAAAACTGTTTTTT

d_gene: NA
v_gene: TRBV5-1
abundance: NA
j_gene: TRBJ1-4
CDR3aa: CASTTGEGGKLFF
CDR3nt: TGCGCCAGCACCACTGGGGAGGGCGGAAAACTGTTTTTT

d_gene: TRBD2
v_gene: TRBV5-4
abundance: once
j_gene: TRBJ2-3
CDR3aa: CASSLGYGLVGTDTQYF
CDR3nt: TGTGCCAGCAGCTTGGGTTACGGACTAGTGGGGACAGATACGCAGTATTTT

d_gene: NA
v_gene: TRBV27
abundance: few
j_gene: TRBJ2-7
CDR3aa: CASSTRTGNPSYEQYF
CDR3nt: TGTGCCAGCAGTACCCGCACAGGGAATCCCTCCTACGAGCAGTACTTC

d_gene: TRBD1
v_gene: TRBV5-1
abundance: NA
j_gene: TRBJ2-1
CDR3aa: CASSPGQEYSSKQFF
CDR3nt: TGCGCCAGCAGCCCGGGACAGGAGTACTCCTCAAAGCAGTTCTTC

d_gene: TRBD2
v_gene: TRBV6-4
abundance: few
j_gene: TRBJ2-7
CDR3aa: CASSDWVLAVSYEQYF
CDR3nt: TGTGCCAGCAGTGACTGGGTCCTAGCGGTCTCCTACGAGCAGTACTTC

d_gene: NA
v_gene: TRBV7-9
abundance: NA
j_gene: TRBJ2-5
CDR3aa: CASSSPLQETQYF
CDR3nt: TGTGCCAGCAGCTCGCCCCTACAAGAGACCCAGTACTTC

d_gene: TRBD1
v_gene: TRBV19
abundance: NA
j_gene: TRBJ2-2
CDR3aa: CASSLGQGMDTGELFF
CDR3nt: TGTGCCAGTAGCTTGGGACAGGGTATGGACACCGGGGAGCTGTTTTTT

d_gene: TRBD2
v_gene: TRBV6-1
abundance: NA
j_gene: TRBJ2-7
CDR3aa: CASSALAGGRSYEQYF
CDR3nt: TGTGCCAGCAGTGCACTAGCGGGAGGGAGGTCCTACGAGCAGTACTTC

d_gene: TRBD2
v_gene: TRBV7-9
abundance: NA
j_gene: TRBJ2-1
CDR3aa: CASSISGWAAEQFF
CDR3nt: TGTGCCAGCAGCATTAGCGGGTGGGCGGCTGAGCAGTTCTTC